This TCR beta chain was identified in a study of response to subunit inactivated influenza vaccine. Whole-study findings and limits: Authors suggested each seasonal flu vaccination may recruit only limited numbers of new T cells.

CDR1 and CDR2 (germline): MGHRA, YSYEKL. Trimming left V 1 base short and J 3 bases short, with 13 bases between. CDR3 length equals 16 residues. TCRdb itself ran the RT-PCR reads through MiXCR, one entry per CDR3 protein. The sample has 860,000 or so distinct CDR3 sequences; 21% are singletons. This clonotype was observed at least ten times. Its antigen is unidentified. The J gene is TRBJ1-5, the V gene TRBV4-1, with a tentative D call TRBD1 (5 bases). This receptor was taken from a middle-aged man who received an inactivated influenza vaccine. Material: PBMCs from blood, obtained approximately 5 days after vaccination. The CDR3 DNA sequence: TGCGCCAGCAGCCAAGGGGGCGCAAGTATCAATCAGCCCCAGCATTTT. Translating gives CASSQGGASINQPQHF.